Each of the 21 T cell receptor beta chains below was sequenced from the same sample in a study of CD8 T cells in Susac syndrome. The authors reverse transcribed roughly 0.5 to 1 ug RNA with random hexamers. TCRdb processed the immunoSEQ multiplex PCR reads anew with MiXCR; each CDR3 protein has one entry. This table has 150,000 to 200,000 distinct CDR3 sequences, about 95% appearing once. Sequenced material: CD4+ T cells from PBMCs. These receptors came from a human donor in good health.

V and J are TRBV7-2 and TRBJ2-5; TRBD2 is a possible D gene (5 bases). From germline, CDR1 is SGHTA and CDR2 FQGNSA. The CDR3 length is 16 residues. Trimming pared 1 base from V and 2 bases from J, leaving 14 bases between. CDR3 nucleotide sequence: TGTGCCAGCAGCTTAGTCGGGGAACCGATACAAGAGACCCAGTACTTC. It encodes CASSLVGEPIQETQYF.

The chain links TRBV6-1 to TRBJ2-7, with a weak D call TRBD1 (6 bases). V dropped 5 bases and J dropped 6 bases, with 14 bases sitting between them. Germline loops: CDR1 MNHNS, CDR2 SASEGT. The CDR3 contains 13 residues. CDR3 sequence (DNA): TGTGCCAGCAGTCACAGGGTTCTCACCGAGCAGTACTTC. Translated: CASSHRVLTEQYF.

The V and J genes are TRBV20-1 and TRBJ2-5; tentatively, D is TRBD2 (5 bases). Germline V CDR1 and CDR2: DFQATT, SNEGSKA (reference sequence). Trimming took off 2 bases at V and 6 bases at J, with 22 bases between the two ends. The CDR3 extends over 16 amino acids. CDR3 amino acids: CSARSTRTRLGQTQYF. Here the CDR3 DNA reads TGCAGTGCTAGATCGACAAGGACTCGACTTGGGCAGACCCAGTACTTC.

The chain employs TRBV5-4 and TRBJ2-5; 7 bases line up with TRBD2. The CDR3 spans 13 residues. Per germline, CDR1 SGHNT and CDR2 YYREEE (reference sequence). V trimming: 3 bases; J trimming: 2 bases; junction bases outside the gene matches: 1. The CDR3 sequence is CASSWGGQETQYF. Here the CDR3 DNA reads TGTGCCAGCAGCTGGGGGGGTCAAGAGACCCAGTACTTC.

The rearrangement uses TRBV12-3 or TRBV12-4 and TRBJ2-7; D is unclear. The CDR3 spans 14 residues. V dropped 5 bases and J dropped 5 bases, with 16 bases sitting between them. The CDR3 DNA sequence: TGTGCCAGCAGTCCTCTTGTGGGTTCGGACGAGCAGTACTTC. This sequence encodes CASSPLVGSDEQYF.

V is TRBV7-3 and J is TRBJ2-3; 11 positions agree with TRBD2. V shed 5 bases, J shed 6 bases, and the junction held 4 bases outside the gene matches. The length of the CDR3 is 14 residues. The germline V gene has CDR1 SGHTA and CDR2 FQGTGA. CDR3 in amino acids: CASSTSGGGDTQYF. In DNA, the CDR3 is TGTGCCAGCAGCACTAGCGGGGGAGGGGATACGCAGTATTTT.

The chain links TRBV24-1 to TRBJ2-2, with a weak D call TRBD1 (5 bases). Trimming took 4 bases from V and 4 from J, leaving 15 bases between them. CDR3 length: 16 residues. Germline CDR1 and CDR2: KGHDR and SFDVKD. The CDR3 DNA follows: TGTGCCACCAGTGACCCTCTGGGGCTTATCACCGGGGAGCTGTTTTTT. Translated, it gives CATSDPLGLITGELFF.

This chain joins TRBV29-1 and TRBJ1-1; TRBD1 is a possible D gene (6 bases). The germline V and J ends were trimmed by 7 bases and 1 base, with 22 bases remaining between them. Germline V gene lookup returns CDR1 SQVTM and CDR2 ANQGSEA. This CDR3 is built from 16 residues. The chain's CDR3 is CSGKFGAGARNTEAFF. The CDR3 nucleotides are TGCAGCGGGAAATTCGGGGCAGGGGCGCGGAACACTGAAGCTTTCTTT.

CDR3 loop: CASSESLGMNEQYF. In nucleotides, the CDR3 is TGTGCCAGCAGTGAATCTCTGGGAATGAACGAGCAGTACTTC. This chain uses TRBV25-1 with TRBJ2-7; no clear D. V lost 1 base to trimming and J lost 5 bases, with 12 bases between them. There are 14 residues in the CDR3. CDR1 and CDR2 (germline): MGHDK, SYGVNS.

The V gene is TRBV5-1, the J gene TRBJ2-7, with 11 nucleotides matching TRBD1. The germline V gene encodes CDR1 SGHRS and CDR2 YFSETQ. The J segment lost 7 bases and the V segment lost 4 bases, leaving 7 bases of the junction unmatched. The CDR3 spans 14 residues. For the CDR3, the DNA is TGCGCCAGCAGCCCGGGACAGGGGGAACGGGAGCAGTACTTC. It specifies CASSPGQGEREQYF.

V and J are TRBV25-1 and TRBJ2-7; D is uncertain. Germline-derived CDR1 and CDR2 are MGHDK and SYGVNS. Trimming left V 4 bases short and J 5 bases short, with 15 bases between. This CDR3 is built from 14 residues. The CDR3: CASSAQTHRNEQYF. In DNA form, the CDR3 reads TGTGCCAGCAGTGCCCAGACTCATAGGAACGAGCAGTACTTC.

The genes are TRBV4-2 and TRBJ2-2, with D unresolved. The CDR3 length is 15 residues. Germline CDR1 LGHNA, CDR2 YNFKEQ. V gave up 0 bases and J gave up 6 bases, with 11 bases separating them. In nucleotides, the CDR3 is TGTGCCAGCAGCCAAGATTCCAAAGGTCCCGGGGAGCTGTTTTTT. This sequence encodes CASSQDSKGPGELFF.

This clonotype was detected only a few times. The chain combines TRBV20-1 with TRBJ2-7; D uncertain. The V gene lost 5 bases and the J gene lost 4 bases, with 6 bases spanning the gap. Germline CDR1 DFQATT, CDR2 SNEGSKA (reference sequence). The CDR3 has 10 amino acids. DNA for the CDR3: TGCAGTGCTGGGTGGTACGAGCAGTACTTC. Protein: CSAGWYEQYF.

The chain is built from TRBV20-1 and TRBJ2-3, with D unclear. The V gene's germline CDR1 is DFQATT and CDR2 SNEGSKA (reference sequence). V lost 3 bases to trimming and J lost 5 bases, with 9 bases between them. The CDR3 is made up of 12 amino acids. The CDR3 protein is CSASLMKDTQYF. In DNA, the CDR3 is TGCAGTGCTAGTTTGATGAAAGATACGCAGTATTTT.

The chain is built from TRBV9 and TRBJ1-1; 8 bases line up with TRBD1. Germline CDR1 is SGDLS and CDR2 is YYNGEE. CDR3 length equals 14 residues. J lost 4 bases, V lost 4 bases, and 6 bases had no gene match. The CDR3 sequence: CASSPSGGRTEAFF. The CDR3 DNA follows: TGTGCCAGCAGCCCCTCAGGGGGCCGCACTGAAGCTTTCTTT.

This chain joins TRBV29-1 and TRBJ1-1; D ambiguous. The length of the CDR3 is 11 residues. The V gene's germline CDR1 is SQVTM and CDR2 ANQGSEA. The V gene lost 6 bases and the J gene lost 2 bases, with 7 bases spanning the gap. The CDR3 loop reads CSVRRNTEAFF. CDR3 DNA sequence: TGCAGCGTGCGGAGAAACACTGAAGCTTTCTTT.

This clonotype appeared a single time. V gene TRBV7-6 combines with J gene TRBJ2-7; the D is unclear. Germline CDR1 and CDR2: SGHVS and FNYEAQ. V was pared by 2 bases and J by 0 bases, with 5 bases between. The CDR3 spans 13 residues. This chain's CDR3 is CASSLTSSYEQYF. CDR3 bases: TGTGCCAGCAGCTTAACGAGCTCCTACGAGCAGTACTTC.

J is TRBJ2-7 and V is TRBV29-1; D unresolved. CDR1 and CDR2 from the germline V gene are SQVTM and ANQGSEA. CDR3 size: 14 residues. V was shortened by 1 base and J by 2 bases, with 12 bases between the two germline ends. The CDR3 DNA reads as TGCAGCGTTGAAGCCGGACGCGGTCCCTACGAGCAGTACTTC. This sequence encodes CSVEAGRGPYEQYF.

V usage is TRBV29-1 and J usage is TRBJ2-3; D possibly corresponds to TRBD1 (6 bases). V was trimmed by 6 bases and J by 5 bases, leaving 15 bases between them. The germline V gene has CDR1 SQVTM and CDR2 ANQGSEA. CDR3 size: 13 residues. The CDR3 loop reads CSVRDIWGDTQYF. The DNA for the CDR3 is TGCAGCGTCCGGGACATATGGGGAGATACGCAGTATTTT.

The rearrangement joins TRBV29-1 to TRBJ2-7, with D possibly being TRBD1 (6 bases). This CDR3 region has 12 residues. Between the trimmed V and J ends, which lost 3 bases and 3 bases, there was a span of 9 bases. Germline-derived CDR1 and CDR2 are SQVTM and ANQGSEA. CDR3 bases: TGCAGCGTTGAGACAGGCAACTACGAGCAGTACTTC. Translating gives CSVETGNYEQYF.

This clonotype has only one observation. The chain has TRBV24-1 and TRBJ2-3; D remains ambiguous. This CDR3 region has 13 residues. Germline V gene data show CDR1 as KGHDR and CDR2 as SFDVKD. The germline V and J ends were trimmed by 6 bases and 6 bases, with 12 bases remaining between them. DNA for the CDR3: TGTGCCACCAGTCAGTCAGGAACCGATACGCAGTATTTT. It translates to CATSQSGTDTQYF.